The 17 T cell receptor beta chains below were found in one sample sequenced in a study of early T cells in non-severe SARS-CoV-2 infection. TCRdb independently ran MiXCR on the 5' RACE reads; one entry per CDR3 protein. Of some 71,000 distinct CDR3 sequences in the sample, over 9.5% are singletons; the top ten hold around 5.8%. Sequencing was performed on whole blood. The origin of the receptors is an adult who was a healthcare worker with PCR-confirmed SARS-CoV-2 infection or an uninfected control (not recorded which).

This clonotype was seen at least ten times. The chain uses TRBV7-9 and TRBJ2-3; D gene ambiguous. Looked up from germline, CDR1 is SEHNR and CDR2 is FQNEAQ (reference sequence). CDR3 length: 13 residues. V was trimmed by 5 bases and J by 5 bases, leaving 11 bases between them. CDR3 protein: CASSVGYQDTQYF. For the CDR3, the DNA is TGTGCCAGCAGCGTCGGCTATCAAGATACGCAGTATTTT. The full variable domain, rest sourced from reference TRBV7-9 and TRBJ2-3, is DTGVSQNPRHKITKRGQNVTFRCDPISEHNRLYWYRQTLGQGPEFLTYFQNEAQLEKSRLLSDRFSAERPKGSFSTLEIQRTEQGDSAMYLCASSVGYQDTQYFGPGTRLTVL.

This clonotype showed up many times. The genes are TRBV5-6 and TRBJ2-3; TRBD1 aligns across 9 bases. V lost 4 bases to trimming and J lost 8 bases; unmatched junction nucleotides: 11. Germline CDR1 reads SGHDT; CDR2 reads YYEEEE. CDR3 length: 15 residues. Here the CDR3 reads CASSVTGTGPVTQYF. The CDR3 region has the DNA TGTGCCAGCAGCGTAACCGGGACAGGGCCAGTTACGCAGTATTTT. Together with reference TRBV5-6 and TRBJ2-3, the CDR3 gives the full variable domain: DAGVTQSPTHLIKTRGQQVTLRCSPKSGHDTVSWYQQALGQGPQFIFQYYEEEERQRGNFPDRFSGHQFPNYSSELNVNALLLGDSALYLCASSVTGTGPVTQYFGPGTRLTVL.

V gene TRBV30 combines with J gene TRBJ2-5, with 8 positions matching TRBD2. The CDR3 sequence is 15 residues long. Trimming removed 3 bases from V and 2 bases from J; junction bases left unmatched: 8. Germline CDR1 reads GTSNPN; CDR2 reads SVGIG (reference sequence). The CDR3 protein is CAWRRSTSGQETQYF. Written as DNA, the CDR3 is TGTGCCTGGAGAAGATCTACTAGCGGACAAGAGACCCAGTACTTC.

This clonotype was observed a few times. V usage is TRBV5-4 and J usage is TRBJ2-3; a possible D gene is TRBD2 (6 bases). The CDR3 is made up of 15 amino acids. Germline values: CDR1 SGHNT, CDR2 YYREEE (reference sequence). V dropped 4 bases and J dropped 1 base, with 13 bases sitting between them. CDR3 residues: CASSDQTRGTDTQYF. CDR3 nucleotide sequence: TGTGCCAGCAGCGACCAGACTAGGGGCACAGATACGCAGTATTTT.

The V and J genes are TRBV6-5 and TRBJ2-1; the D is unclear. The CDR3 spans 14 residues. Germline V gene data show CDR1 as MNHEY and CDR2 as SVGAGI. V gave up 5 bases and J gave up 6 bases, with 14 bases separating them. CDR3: CASSETLGTNEQFF. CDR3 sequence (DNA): TGTGCCAGCAGTGAGACCTTAGGCACCAATGAGCAGTTCTTC.

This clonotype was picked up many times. In DNA form, the CDR3 reads TGTGCCAGCAGCGTATTCGGGGGCACCGGGGAGCTGTTTTTT. This translates into CASSVFGGTGELFF. V is TRBV9 and J is TRBJ2-2, with D possibly being TRBD2 (6 bases). V lost 1 base, J lost 4 bases, and 8 bases lay in between. The germline V gene encodes CDR1 SGDLS and CDR2 YYNGEE. The CDR3 has 14 residues.

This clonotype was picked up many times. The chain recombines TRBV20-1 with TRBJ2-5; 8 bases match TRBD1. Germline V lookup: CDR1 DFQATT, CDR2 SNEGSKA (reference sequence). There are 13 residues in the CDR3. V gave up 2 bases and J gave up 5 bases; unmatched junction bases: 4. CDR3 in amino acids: CSARRTGPETQYF. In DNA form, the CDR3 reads TGCAGTGCTAGACGGACAGGGCCGGAGACCCAGTACTTC.

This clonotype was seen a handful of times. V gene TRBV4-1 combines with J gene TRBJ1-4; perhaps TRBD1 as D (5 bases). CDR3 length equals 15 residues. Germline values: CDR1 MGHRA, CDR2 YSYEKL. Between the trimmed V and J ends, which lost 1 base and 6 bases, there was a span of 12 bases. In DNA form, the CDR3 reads TGCGCCAGCAGCCAAGCGGACATTATCGATGAAAAACTGTTTTTT. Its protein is CASSQADIIDEKLFF.

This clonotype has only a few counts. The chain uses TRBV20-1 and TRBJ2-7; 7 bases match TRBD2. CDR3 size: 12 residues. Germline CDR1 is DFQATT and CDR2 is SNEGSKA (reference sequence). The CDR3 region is CSAGTTAYEQYF. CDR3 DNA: TGCAGCGCCGGGACTACCGCCTACGAGCAGTACTTC.

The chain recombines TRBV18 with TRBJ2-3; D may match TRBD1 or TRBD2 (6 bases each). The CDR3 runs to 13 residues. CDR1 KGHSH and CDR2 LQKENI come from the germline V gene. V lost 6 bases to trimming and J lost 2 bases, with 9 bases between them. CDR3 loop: CASSRDITDTQYF. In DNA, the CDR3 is TGTGCCAGCTCGCGGGACATCACAGATACGCAGTATTTT.

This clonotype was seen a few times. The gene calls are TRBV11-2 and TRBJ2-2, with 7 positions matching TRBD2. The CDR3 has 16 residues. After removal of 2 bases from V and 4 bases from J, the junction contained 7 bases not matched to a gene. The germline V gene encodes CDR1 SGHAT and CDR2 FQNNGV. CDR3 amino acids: CASSLSAGAFTGELFF. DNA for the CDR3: TGTGCCAGCAGCTTATCGGCGGGAGCCTTCACCGGGGAGCTGTTTTTT.

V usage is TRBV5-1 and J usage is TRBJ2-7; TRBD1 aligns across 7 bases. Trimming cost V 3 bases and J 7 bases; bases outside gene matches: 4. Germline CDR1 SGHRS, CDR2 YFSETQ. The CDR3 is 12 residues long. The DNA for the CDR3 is TGCGCCAGCAGCTGGGGGACAGCTGAGCAGTACTTC. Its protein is CASSWGTAEQYF. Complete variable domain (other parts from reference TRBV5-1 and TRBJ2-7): KAGVTQTPRYLIKTRGQQVTLSCSPISGHRSVSWYQQTPGQGLQFLFEYFSETQRNKGNFPGRFSGRQFSNSRSEMNVSTLELGDSALYLCASSWGTAEQYFGPGTRLTVT.

The CDR3 loop is CASRKNTGNRNYEQYF. The DNA of the CDR3 is TGTGCCAGCAGAAAAAATACCGGGAACCGAAACTACGAGCAGTACTTC. This chain links TRBV12-3 or TRBV12-4 with TRBJ2-7; tentative D call: TRBD2 (5 bases). CDR3 length: 16 amino acids. Trimming removed 6 bases at V and 3 bases at J, with 21 bases between.

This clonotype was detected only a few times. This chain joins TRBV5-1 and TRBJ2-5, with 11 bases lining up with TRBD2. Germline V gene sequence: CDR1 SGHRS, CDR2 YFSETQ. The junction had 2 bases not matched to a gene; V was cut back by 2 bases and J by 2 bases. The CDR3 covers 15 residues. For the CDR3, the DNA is TGCGCCAGCAGCTTCCGACTAGCGGGGCAAGAGACCCAGTACTTC. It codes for CASSFRLAGQETQYF.

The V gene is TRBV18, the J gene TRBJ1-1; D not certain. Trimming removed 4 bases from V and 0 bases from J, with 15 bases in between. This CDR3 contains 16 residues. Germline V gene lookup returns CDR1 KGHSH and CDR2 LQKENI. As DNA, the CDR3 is TGTGCCAGCTCACAGAGGGAAATAATAATGAACACTGAAGCTTTCTTT. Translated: CASSQREIIMNTEAFF.

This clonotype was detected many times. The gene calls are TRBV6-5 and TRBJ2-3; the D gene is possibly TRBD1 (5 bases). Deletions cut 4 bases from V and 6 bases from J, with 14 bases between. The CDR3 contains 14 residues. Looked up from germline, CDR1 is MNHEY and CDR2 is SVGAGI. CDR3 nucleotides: TGTGCCAGCAGTTTACAGGACCGGTTGGATACGCAGTATTTT. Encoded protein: CASSLQDRLDTQYF.

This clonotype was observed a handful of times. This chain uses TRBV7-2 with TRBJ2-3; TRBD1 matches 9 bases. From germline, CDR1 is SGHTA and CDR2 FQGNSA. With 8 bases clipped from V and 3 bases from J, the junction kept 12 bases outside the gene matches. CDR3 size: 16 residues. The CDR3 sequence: CASGGASGQGTDTQYF. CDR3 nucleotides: TGTGCCAGCGGGGGGGCATCGGGACAGGGTACAGATACGCAGTATTTT.